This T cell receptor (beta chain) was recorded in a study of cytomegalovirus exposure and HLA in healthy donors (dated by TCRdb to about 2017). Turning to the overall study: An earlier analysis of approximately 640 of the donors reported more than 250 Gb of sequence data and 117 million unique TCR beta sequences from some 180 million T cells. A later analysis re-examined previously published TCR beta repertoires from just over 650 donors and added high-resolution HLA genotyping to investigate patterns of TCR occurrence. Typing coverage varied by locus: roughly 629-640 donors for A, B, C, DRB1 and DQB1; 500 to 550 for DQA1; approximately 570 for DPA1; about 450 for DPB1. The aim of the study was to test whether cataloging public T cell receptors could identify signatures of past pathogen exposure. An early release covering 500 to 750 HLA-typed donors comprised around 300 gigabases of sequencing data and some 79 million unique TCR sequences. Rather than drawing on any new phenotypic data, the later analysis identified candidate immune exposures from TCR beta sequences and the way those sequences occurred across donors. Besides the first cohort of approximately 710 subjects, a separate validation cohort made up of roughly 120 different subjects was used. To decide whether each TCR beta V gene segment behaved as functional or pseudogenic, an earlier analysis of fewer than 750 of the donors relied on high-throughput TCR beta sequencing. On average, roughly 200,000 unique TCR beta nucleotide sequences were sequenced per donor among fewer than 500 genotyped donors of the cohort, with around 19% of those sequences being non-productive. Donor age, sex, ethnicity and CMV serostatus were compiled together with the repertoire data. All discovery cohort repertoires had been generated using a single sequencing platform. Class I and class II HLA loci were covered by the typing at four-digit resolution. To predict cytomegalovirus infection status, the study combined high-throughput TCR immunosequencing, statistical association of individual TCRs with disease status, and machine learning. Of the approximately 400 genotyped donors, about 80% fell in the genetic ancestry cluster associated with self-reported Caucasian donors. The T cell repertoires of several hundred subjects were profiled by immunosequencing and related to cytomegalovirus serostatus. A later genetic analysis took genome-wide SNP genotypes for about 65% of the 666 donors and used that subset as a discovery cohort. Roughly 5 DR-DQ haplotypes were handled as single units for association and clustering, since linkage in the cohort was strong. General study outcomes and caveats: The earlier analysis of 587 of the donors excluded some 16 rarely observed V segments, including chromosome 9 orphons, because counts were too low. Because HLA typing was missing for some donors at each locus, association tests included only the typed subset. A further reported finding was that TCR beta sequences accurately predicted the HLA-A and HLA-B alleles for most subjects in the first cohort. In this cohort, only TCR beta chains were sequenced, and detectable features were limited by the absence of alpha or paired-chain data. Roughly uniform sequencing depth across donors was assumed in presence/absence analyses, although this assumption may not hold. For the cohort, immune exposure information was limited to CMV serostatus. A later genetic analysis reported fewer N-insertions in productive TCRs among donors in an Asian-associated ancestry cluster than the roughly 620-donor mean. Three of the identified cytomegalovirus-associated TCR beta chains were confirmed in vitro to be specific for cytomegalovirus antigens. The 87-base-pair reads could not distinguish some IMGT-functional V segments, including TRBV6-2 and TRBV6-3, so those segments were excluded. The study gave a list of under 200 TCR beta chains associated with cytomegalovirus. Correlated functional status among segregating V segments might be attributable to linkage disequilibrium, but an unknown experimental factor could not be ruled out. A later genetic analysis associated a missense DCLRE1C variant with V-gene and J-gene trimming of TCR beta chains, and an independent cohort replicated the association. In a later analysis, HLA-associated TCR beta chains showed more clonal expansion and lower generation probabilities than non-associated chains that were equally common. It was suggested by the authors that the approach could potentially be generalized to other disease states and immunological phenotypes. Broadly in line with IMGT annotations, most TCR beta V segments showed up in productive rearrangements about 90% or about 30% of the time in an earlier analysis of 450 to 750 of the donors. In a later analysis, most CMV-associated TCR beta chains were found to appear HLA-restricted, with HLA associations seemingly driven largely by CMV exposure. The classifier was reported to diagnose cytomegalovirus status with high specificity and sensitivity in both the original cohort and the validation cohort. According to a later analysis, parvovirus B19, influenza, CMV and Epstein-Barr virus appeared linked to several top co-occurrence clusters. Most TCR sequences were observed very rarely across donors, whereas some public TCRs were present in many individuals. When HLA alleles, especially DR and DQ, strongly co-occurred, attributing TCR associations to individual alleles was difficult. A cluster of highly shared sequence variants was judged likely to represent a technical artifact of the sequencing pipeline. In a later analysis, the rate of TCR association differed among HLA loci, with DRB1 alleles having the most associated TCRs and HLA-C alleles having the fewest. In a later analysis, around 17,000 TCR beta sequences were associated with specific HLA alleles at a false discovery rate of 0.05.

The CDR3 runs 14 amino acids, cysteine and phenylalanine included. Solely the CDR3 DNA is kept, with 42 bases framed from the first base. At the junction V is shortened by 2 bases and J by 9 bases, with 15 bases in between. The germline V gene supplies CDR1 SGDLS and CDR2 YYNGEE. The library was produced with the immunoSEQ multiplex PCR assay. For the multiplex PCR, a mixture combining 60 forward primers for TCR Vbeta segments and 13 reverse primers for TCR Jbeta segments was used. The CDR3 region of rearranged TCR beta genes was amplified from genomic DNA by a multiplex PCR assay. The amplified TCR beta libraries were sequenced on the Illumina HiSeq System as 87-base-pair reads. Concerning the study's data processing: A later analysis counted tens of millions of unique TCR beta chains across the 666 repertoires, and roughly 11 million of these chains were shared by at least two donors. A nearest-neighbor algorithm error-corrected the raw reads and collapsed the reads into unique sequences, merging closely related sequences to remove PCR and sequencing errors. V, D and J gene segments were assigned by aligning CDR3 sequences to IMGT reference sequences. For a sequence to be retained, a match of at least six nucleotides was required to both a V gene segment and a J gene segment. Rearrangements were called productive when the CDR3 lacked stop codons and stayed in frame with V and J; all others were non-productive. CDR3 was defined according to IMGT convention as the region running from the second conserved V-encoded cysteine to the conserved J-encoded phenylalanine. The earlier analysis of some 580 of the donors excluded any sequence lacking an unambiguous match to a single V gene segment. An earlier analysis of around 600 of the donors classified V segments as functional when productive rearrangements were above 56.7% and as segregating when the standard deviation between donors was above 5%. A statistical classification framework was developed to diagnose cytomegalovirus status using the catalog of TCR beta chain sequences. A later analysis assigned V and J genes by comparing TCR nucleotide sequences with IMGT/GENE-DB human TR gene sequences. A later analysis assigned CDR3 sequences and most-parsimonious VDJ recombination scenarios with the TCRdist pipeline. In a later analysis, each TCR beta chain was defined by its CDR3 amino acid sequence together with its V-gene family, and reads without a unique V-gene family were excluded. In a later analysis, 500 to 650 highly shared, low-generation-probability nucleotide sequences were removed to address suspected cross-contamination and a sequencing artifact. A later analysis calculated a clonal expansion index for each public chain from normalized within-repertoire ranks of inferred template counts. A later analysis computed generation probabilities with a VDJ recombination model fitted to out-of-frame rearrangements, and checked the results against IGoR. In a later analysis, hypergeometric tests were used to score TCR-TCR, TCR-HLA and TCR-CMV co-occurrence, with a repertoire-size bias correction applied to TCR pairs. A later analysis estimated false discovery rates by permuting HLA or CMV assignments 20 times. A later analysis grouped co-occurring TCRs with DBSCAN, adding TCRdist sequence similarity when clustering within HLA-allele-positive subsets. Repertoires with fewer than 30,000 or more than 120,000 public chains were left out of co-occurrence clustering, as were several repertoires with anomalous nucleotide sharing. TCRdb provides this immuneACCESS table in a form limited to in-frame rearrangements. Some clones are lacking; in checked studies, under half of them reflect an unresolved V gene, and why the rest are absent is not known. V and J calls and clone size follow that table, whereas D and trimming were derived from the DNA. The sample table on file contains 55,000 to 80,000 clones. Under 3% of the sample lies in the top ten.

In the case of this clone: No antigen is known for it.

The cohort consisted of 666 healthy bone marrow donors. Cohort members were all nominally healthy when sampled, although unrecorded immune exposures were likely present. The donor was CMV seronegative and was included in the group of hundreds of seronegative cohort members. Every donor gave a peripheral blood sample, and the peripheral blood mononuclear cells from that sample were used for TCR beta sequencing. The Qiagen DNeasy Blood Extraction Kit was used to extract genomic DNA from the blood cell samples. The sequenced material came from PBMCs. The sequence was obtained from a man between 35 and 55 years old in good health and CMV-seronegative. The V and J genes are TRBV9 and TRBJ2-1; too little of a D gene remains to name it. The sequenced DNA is TGTGCCAGCAGCGTCGCCCCAGGTTTCACTGAGCAGTTCTTC. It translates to CASSVAPGFTEQFF.